A selection of T cell receptor beta chains follows, all from one sample in a study of blood T cell repertoires in COVID-19. Some clones are missing from TCRdb's copy, which holds only in-frame ones; the method was immunoSEQ multiplex PCR. This repertoire shows about 160,000 clones, more than 85% found once; its top ten account for just under 2%. Sample: peripheral blood. These receptors were taken from a woman aged 60 to 75 with COVID-19, enrolled during active disease. Both conserved end residues are part of each CDR3. D genes are given only for firm matches. Clone size is given for some rows only: seen once, a few or many times, or a class if the clone is expanded.

j_call: TRBJ2-1; clone_size: .; d_call: .; v_call: TRBV27; cdr3_nt: TGTGCCAGCAGTTTGGGACAAGCGTACAATGAGCAGTTCTTC; cdr3_aa: CASSLGQAYNEQFF
j_call: TRBJ1-2; clone_size: .; d_call: .; v_call: TRBV6-5; cdr3_nt: TGTGCCAGCGAGCTGGACACCTCAGGCAGTAATGGCTACACCTTC; cdr3_aa: CASELDTSGSNGYTF
j_call: TRBJ2-7; clone_size: .; d_call: TRBD2; v_call: TRBV5-4; cdr3_nt: TGTGCCAGCAGCCTCGGACTAGCCTCCTACGAGCAGTACTTC; cdr3_aa: CASSLGLASYEQYF
j_call: TRBJ1-6; clone_size: .; d_call: .; v_call: TRBV5-1; cdr3_nt: TGCGCCAGCAGCTTAACAGGGACGCAGGGTTCACCCCTCCACTTT; cdr3_aa: CASSLTGTQGSPLHF
j_call: TRBJ2-1; clone_size: .; d_call: TRBD2; v_call: TRBV7-9; cdr3_nt: TGTGCCAGCAGCCATCTAGCGGGGAACTACAATGAGCAGTTCTTC; cdr3_aa: CASSHLAGNYNEQFF
j_call: TRBJ1-1; clone_size: .; d_call: .; v_call: TRBV3-1/TRBV3-2; cdr3_nt: TGTGCCAGCAGCGGGCGGGTGGGCGGCACTGAAGCTTTCTTT; cdr3_aa: CASSGRVGGTEAFF
j_call: TRBJ2-7; clone_size: .; d_call: .; v_call: TRBV6-6; cdr3_nt: TGTGCCAGCAGGGGGTCGGGGGGCCCCTACGAGCAGTACTTC; cdr3_aa: CASRGSGGPYEQYF
j_call: TRBJ2-5; clone_size: .; d_call: TRBD2; v_call: TRBV19; cdr3_nt: TGTGCCAGTAGTACCGGGACTAGCGGGGGGTGGGGTCAAGAGACCCAGTACTTC; cdr3_aa: CASSTGTSGGWGQETQYF
j_call: TRBJ2-1; clone_size: .; d_call: TRBD2; v_call: TRBV12-5; cdr3_nt: TGTGCTAGTGGCCGAGCGGCGGCTAGCGGCAATGAGCAGTTCTTC; cdr3_aa: CASGRAAASGNEQFF
j_call: TRBJ1-1; clone_size: .; d_call: .; v_call: TRBV11-2; cdr3_nt: TGTGCCAGCAGCTTATTGGGGGGGGCTGAAGCTTTCTTT; cdr3_aa: CASSLLGGAEAFF
j_call: TRBJ1-5; clone_size: .; d_call: .; v_call: TRBV29-1; cdr3_nt: TGCAGCGTTGGGGTGGGGGGGCCCCAGCATTTT; cdr3_aa: CSVGVGGPQHF
j_call: TRBJ1-5; clone_size: once; d_call: TRBD1; v_call: TRBV6-2/TRBV6-3; cdr3_nt: TGTGCCAGCACCCCGGGGGACAGGGGGCTTCAGCCCCAGCATTTT; cdr3_aa: CASTPGDRGLQPQHF
j_call: TRBJ2-7; clone_size: once; d_call: TRBD1; v_call: TRBV7-3; cdr3_nt: TGTGCCAGCAGCCCCACCGGGACAGGGGGGGGCGAGCAGTACTTC; cdr3_aa: CASSPTGTGGGEQYF
j_call: TRBJ2-3; clone_size: .; d_call: .; v_call: TRBV4-2; cdr3_nt: TGTGCCAGCAGCCAAAGTCTCACCCGGGGGGACAAAGATACGCAGTATTTT; cdr3_aa: CASSQSLTRGDKDTQYF
j_call: TRBJ2-1; clone_size: once; d_call: TRBD1; v_call: TRBV18; cdr3_nt: TGTGCCAGCTCACCGCTATATAGACAGGGGTACAATGAGCAGTTCTTC; cdr3_aa: CASSPLYRQGYNEQFF
j_call: TRBJ1-2; clone_size: .; d_call: TRBD1; v_call: TRBV4-3; cdr3_nt: TGCGCCAGCAGCCCCGGGACAGGGGACTTAGGTGGCTACACCTTC; cdr3_aa: CASSPGTGDLGGYTF
j_call: TRBJ1-2; clone_size: .; d_call: .; v_call: TRBV4-3; cdr3_nt: TGCGCCAGCAGCCAAGTCTCCCGAGGGTATGGCTACACCTTC; cdr3_aa: CASSQVSRGYGYTF
j_call: TRBJ2-7; clone_size: .; d_call: .; v_call: TRBV27; cdr3_nt: TGTGCCAGCAGTCCAGGGGGGCAGGGACGCTTACGCTACGAGCAGTACTTC; cdr3_aa: CASSPGGQGRLRYEQYF
j_call: TRBJ1-4; clone_size: .; d_call: .; v_call: TRBV5-6; cdr3_nt: TGTGCCAGCAGCTCAGAGGGACGAGACAGGTTTCCGGAAAAACTGTTTTTT; cdr3_aa: CASSSEGRDRFPEKLFF
j_call: TRBJ1-5; clone_size: .; d_call: .; v_call: TRBV10-3; cdr3_nt: TGTGCCATCAGTGATTCTAGGTGGGGGGACCAGCCCCAGCATTTT; cdr3_aa: CAISDSRWGDQPQHF
j_call: TRBJ2-2; clone_size: .; d_call: .; v_call: TRBV7-7; cdr3_nt: TGTGCTAGCAGCCATTCCCGGGGGGCTAGCACCGGGGAGCTGTTTTTT; cdr3_aa: CASSHSRGASTGELFF
j_call: TRBJ2-1; clone_size: .; d_call: .; v_call: TRBV27; cdr3_nt: TGTGCCAGCAGCCCAATCTCCTACAATGAGCAGTTCTTC; cdr3_aa: CASSPISYNEQFF
j_call: TRBJ2-2; clone_size: .; d_call: TRBD1; v_call: TRBV7-9; cdr3_nt: TGTGCCAGCAGACCAGACAGGGGGAACACCGGGGAGCTGTTTTTT; cdr3_aa: CASRPDRGNTGELFF
j_call: TRBJ2-5; clone_size: .; d_call: TRBD2; v_call: TRBV6-2/TRBV6-3; cdr3_nt: TGTGCCAGCAGTTACTCAACTACCGGGACTAGCGGGGGGCAAGAGACCCAGTACTTC; cdr3_aa: CASSYSTTGTSGGQETQYF
j_call: TRBJ1-5; clone_size: .; d_call: TRBD1; v_call: TRBV5-1; cdr3_nt: TGCGCCAGCAGCGAGACAGGGGGCAATCAGCCCCAGCATTTT; cdr3_aa: CASSETGGNQPQHF
j_call: TRBJ1-2; clone_size: .; d_call: .; v_call: TRBV5-8; cdr3_nt: TGTGCCAGCAGGAAGGGGCTGAGCTATGGCTACACCTTC; cdr3_aa: CASRKGLSYGYTF
j_call: TRBJ2-2; clone_size: .; d_call: TRBD1; v_call: TRBV19; cdr3_nt: TGTGCCAGTAGTACAGGGGGCGGATTGACCGGGGAGCTGTTTTTT; cdr3_aa: CASSTGGGLTGELFF